These 2 T cell receptor beta chains were all obtained from the same sample, sequenced in a study of Ad26.COV2.S vaccination and SARS-CoV-2 variants. This table comes from immunoSEQ multiplex PCR, and its TCRdb copy is limited to in-frame clones, with some not included. The sample shows fewer than 900,000 clones, around 90% of them seen only once. The treatment here: about 20 received Ad26.COV2.S at low or high dose, single or two shots; a few received placebo; per-sample allocation not given. Each sample was drawn 63 days after the first injection (of vaccine or placebo). Sequenced here: peripheral blood, sampled in a trial of Ad26.COV2.S vaccine versus placebo. The receptors shown here come from a person between 18 and 65 years old who received the Ad26.COV2.S COVID-19 vaccine or a placebo.

This clone was recorded only once. The V and J genes are TRBV6-6 and TRBJ1-4; 10 bases match TRBD1. This CDR3 is 16 amino acids long. V dropped 2 bases and J dropped 7; count of bases not matched to a gene: 7. Germline V gene data show CDR1 as MNHNY and CDR2 as SVGAGI (reference sequence). In DNA, the CDR3 is TGTGCCAGCAGTTACGGTGGCGGGACAGGGGCTGAAAAACTGTTTTTT. This gives the protein CASSYGGGTGAEKLFF.

The rearrangement joins TRBV7-2 to TRBJ2-5, with D hard to call. Germline-derived CDR1 and CDR2 are SGHTA and FQGNSA. Trimming removed 5 bases at V and 4 bases at J, with 11 bases between. The CDR3 loop spans 13 amino acids. CDR3 coding DNA: TGTGCCAGCAGCCCCCCCTTTTTAGAGACCCAGTACTTC. Amino acid sequence: CASSPPFLETQYF.